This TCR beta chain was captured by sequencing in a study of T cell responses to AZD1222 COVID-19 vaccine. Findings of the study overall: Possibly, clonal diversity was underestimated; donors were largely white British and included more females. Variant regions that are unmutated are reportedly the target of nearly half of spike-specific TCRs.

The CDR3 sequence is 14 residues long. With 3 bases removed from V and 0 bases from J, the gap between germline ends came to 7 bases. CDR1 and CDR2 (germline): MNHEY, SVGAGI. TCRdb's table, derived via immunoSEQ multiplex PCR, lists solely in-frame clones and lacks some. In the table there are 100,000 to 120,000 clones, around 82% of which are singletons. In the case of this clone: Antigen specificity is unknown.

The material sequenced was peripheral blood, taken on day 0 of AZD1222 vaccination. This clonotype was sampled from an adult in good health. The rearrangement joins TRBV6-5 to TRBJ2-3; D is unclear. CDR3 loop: CASSYSDSTDTQYF. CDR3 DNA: TGTGCCAGCAGTTATTCTGACAGCACAGATACGCAGTATTTT.